This T cell receptor beta chain was recorded in a study of OX40 agonist ivuxolimab in advanced cancers. A note on the overall study: Ivuxolimab was an agonistic, fully human IgG2 monoclonal antibody directed against OX40 (CD134), a costimulatory receptor. Intravenous ivuxolimab was administered to patients every 2 weeks at six dose levels: 0.01, 0.1, 0.3, 1.5, 3 and 10 mg/kg. Among the 50 to 55 dose-escalation patients, around 19 had hepatocellular carcinoma, about 15 melanoma, 9 renal cell carcinoma and 9 head and neck cancer. The dose-escalation cohort was around 84% male with a mean age of about 54 years, ranging from 23 to 79. Prior anti-PD-1, anti-PD-L1 or anti-CTLA-4 therapy was permitted, and approximately 42% of dose-escalation patients had received checkpoint inhibitors. Partial responses were achieved by three dose-escalation patients, of whom one had hepatocellular carcinoma and two had cutaneous melanoma. The purpose of peripheral TCRbeta sequencing was to test whether ivuxolimab changed TCR sequence diversity and led to clonal T-cell expansion. The paper describes the monotherapy dose-escalation part (N = 52 patients) of the phase I trial of ivuxolimab. What the study reported, not specific to this receptor: The antigen specificity of the peripheral T cells that underwent clonal expansion was not determined. After ivuxolimab, more expanded clones were found on average in CD8+ T cells than in CD4+ T cells. Clonal expansion of both CD4+ and CD8+ blood T cells was observed from baseline to week 6 at doses 0.1 to 3.0 mg/kg. Low levels of normalized T-cell clonal expansion were also seen in some patients who did not respond. In partial responders in the 0.1-3.0 mg/kg groups, normalized peripheral clonal expansion was found to be among the lowest, especially among CD8+ T cells.

The V and J ends are trimmed by 0 bases and 7 bases, leaving 12 bases between them. From a lookup of the germline V gene (reference sequence), CDR1 and CDR2 are GTSNPN and SVGIG. There are 13 amino acids in the CDR3, from cysteine to phenylalanine inclusive. Only the CDR3 part of the read is kept: 39 bases, read in frame from the first base. Genomic DNA was extracted from sorted cells for sequencing of the TCRbeta CDR3 region. The immunoSEQ Assay was used to sequence the TCRbeta CDR3 regions. TCRdb took this table from immuneACCESS and kept in-frame rearrangements with V and J called. Such tables lack part of the clones; where checked against another copy, unresolved V genes explain under half of the gap, and the rest is unexplained. For this sample the table gives about 48,000 clones, of which roughly 86% were detected only once. The top ten hold approximately 2% of the sample. Patients with a history of autoimmune disease or receiving systemic immunosuppression were excluded from the trial. In every dose cohort, peripheral blood was drawn for TCR sequencing at baseline, cycle 4 day 1, and cycle 7 day 1. Samples were obtained from an open-label, multicenter, first-in-human phase I dose-escalation trial of ivuxolimab. Adults with locally advanced or metastatic melanoma, renal cell carcinoma, hepatocellular carcinoma or head and neck squamous cell carcinoma were enrolled in the trial. Before TCR sequencing, CD4+ T cells and CD8+ T cells were sorted from peripheral blood as separate populations.

With regard to this clone: Its antigen target is currently unknown. No qualities accompany the bases; no much larger clone lies one base away.

This clonotype originated in an adult with an advanced solid tumor such as melanoma, head and neck, liver or kidney cancer. The sequence is built from TRBV30 and TRBJ1-2; no D gene call is confident. The sample consisted of CD4+ or CD8+ T cells sorted from blood, taken in a trial of the OX40 agonist ivuxolimab. CDR3 loop: CAWSVAGPTGYTF. The DNA reads as follows: TGTGCCTGGAGTGTTGCTGGACCGACTGGCTACACCTTC.